The 14 T cell receptor beta chains reported below all come from one sample, sequenced in a study of molecular identifiers for immune sequencing clone quantification. A single record per CDR3 protein comes from TCRdb applying MiXCR to the PCR reads. The repertoire holds approximately 100,000 distinct CDR3 sequences, with 36% as singletons. The sequencing input was naive CD8+ T cells from blood, with Jurkat cell RNA spiked in. Stated subset: FACS-sorted CD8+CD4-CCR7+CD45RA+ naive T cells. These receptors were obtained from a human donor in good health. Some libraries in this study had Jurkat cell RNA spiked in.

This clonotype was counted at least ten times. V and J are TRBV7-2 and TRBJ2-7; 7 nucleotides align to TRBD2. This CDR3 region has 13 residues. Germline CDR1 is SGHTA and CDR2 is FQGNSA. V lost 5 bases and J lost 2; bases outside the gene matches: 3. The CDR3 DNA is TGTGCCAGCAGCCCGGGACTAACCTACGAGCAGTACTTC. Amino acids: CASSPGLTYEQYF.

This clonotype was observed a handful of times. In nucleotides, the CDR3 is TGTGCCAGTAGTACCTACTCCAGGGACAATCAGCCCCAGCATTTT. It codes for CASSTYSRDNQPQHF. The V call is TRBV19, the J call TRBJ1-5; a weak D match, TRBD1 (5 bases). The V end lost 4 bases, the J end lost 3 bases, and 13 bases lay between the germline ends. CDR1 and CDR2 (germline): LNHDA, SQIVND (reference sequence). The CDR3 length is 15 residues.

There are a few counts of this clonotype. The V and J genes are TRBV6-2 or TRBV6-3 and TRBJ2-3, with D possibly being TRBD1 (6 bases). CDR1 is MNHEY and CDR2 is SVGEGT in the germline V gene. V lost 5 bases to trimming and J lost 3 bases, with 9 bases between them. CDR3 length: 13 residues. CDR3 sequence reads: CASSRQGTDTQYF. The CDR3 region has the DNA TGTGCCAGCAGTCGTCAGGGGACAGATACGCAGTATTTT.

This clonotype showed up just once. A read error may be the cause here, since a much bigger clone is one base away. The final CDR3 position lacks the conserved phenylalanine or tryptophan, pointing to a likely read error. This chain joins TRBV7-9 and TRBJ2-7; D is perhaps TRBD2 (7 bases). There are 14 residues in the CDR3. With 4 bases removed from V and 2 bases from J, the gap between germline ends came to 12 bases. The germline CDR1 and CDR2 sequences are SEHNR and FQNEAQ (reference sequence). CDR3 DNA: TGTGCCAGCAGCTCGAGCGGGACAACCTACGAGCAGTACTAC. This sequence encodes CASSSSGTTYEQYY.

This chain joins TRBV9 and TRBJ2-7, with 8 nucleotides matching TRBD2. The ends lost 4 bases at V and 6 bases at J; junction bases unmatched: 6. The CDR3 contains 13 residues. CDR1 SGDLS and CDR2 YYNGEE come from the germline V gene. The CDR3 coding sequence is TGTGCCAGCAGCCTGGGACTAGTAGGCGAGCAGTACTTC. As protein: CASSLGLVGEQYF. Filled out from reference TRBV9 and TRBJ2-7, the complete variable domain reads DSGVTQTPKHLITATGQRVTLRCSPRSGDLSVYWYQQSLDQGLQFLIQYYNGEERAKGNILERFSAQQFPDLHSELNLSSLELGDSALYFCASSLGLVGEQYFGPGTRLTVT.

Worth noting for this clonotype: Just one base apart from a much larger clone, this may be a read error. The chain is built from TRBV7-8 and TRBJ2-5; possible D gene TRBD1, 5 bases. The CDR3 length is 13 residues. Trimming left V 5 bases short and J 7 bases short, with 14 bases between. The germline V gene has CDR1 SGHVS and CDR2 FQNEAQ. CDR3 protein: CASSPWRTGTQYF. The DNA of the CDR3 is TGTGCCAGCAGCCCTTGGCGAACAGGGACCCAGTACTTC.

This clonotype was detected only a few times. J is TRBJ2-5 and V is TRBV7-9; D gene ambiguous. CDR3 length equals 15 residues. Germline V lookup: CDR1 SEHNR, CDR2 FQNEAQ (reference sequence). The V gene lost 2 bases and the J gene lost 5 bases, with 15 bases spanning the gap. CDR3 nucleotides: TGTGCCAGCAGCTTAAGGACGGAACCCCCGGAGACCCAGTACTTC. It specifies CASSLRTEPPETQYF.

J is TRBJ2-7 and V is TRBV4-1; D perhaps matches TRBD2 (5 bases). V lost 8 bases to trimming and J lost 7 bases, with 18 bases between them. This CDR3 spans 13 amino acids. Looked up from germline, CDR1 is MGHRA and CDR2 is YSYEKL. In DNA, the CDR3 is TGCGCCAGCTGCCGACCCCAGGACTCGGAGCAGTACTTC. This encodes CASCRPQDSEQYF.

This clonotype appeared a few times. This rearrangement joins TRBV6-5 to TRBJ2-7, with TRBD2 identical over 7 bases. V shed 3 bases and J 0 bases; nucleotides not matched to a gene: 5. Germline V gene lookup returns CDR1 MNHEY and CDR2 SVGAGI. The CDR3 extends over 15 amino acids. The CDR3 DNA reads as TGTGCCAGCAGTTATGGGCTAGCGGACTCCTACGAGCAGTACTTC. Its translation is CASSYGLADSYEQYF.

Points on this clonotype: This may be a read error, as it is one base from a much larger clone. The chain recombines TRBV5-6 with TRBJ2-3; D remains ambiguous. Germline lookup yields CDR1 SGHDT and CDR2 YYEEEE. The CDR3 is 16 amino acids. The CDR3 sequence: CASSLAGHRRTDSQYF. The CDR3 coding sequence is TGTGCCAGCAGCTTGGCGGGCCACCGACGCACAGATTCGCAGTATTTT.

Remarks on this clonotype: Mismatch with germline at one junction end may stem from a read error. This rearrangement joins TRBV12-3 or TRBV12-4 to TRBJ2-7; TRBD1 aligns across 7 bases. The CDR3 contains 12 residues. The CDR3 DNA reads as TGTGCCAGCGGTGACAGGGTCTACGAGCAGGACTTC. Translated, it gives CASGDRVYEQDF.

This clonotype has a handful of counts. The rearrangement uses TRBV28 and TRBJ2-7; D ambiguous. The V gene lost 3 bases and the J gene lost 2 bases, with 11 bases spanning the gap. The CDR3 sequence is 14 residues long. Germline values: CDR1 MDHEN, CDR2 SYDVKM. In DNA, the CDR3 is TGTGCCAGCAGTTTTCTCAGGTTTCCCTACGAGCAGTACTTC. Encoded protein: CASSFLRFPYEQYF. The full variable domain, completed using reference TRBV28 and TRBJ2-7, is DVKVTQSSRYLVKRTGEKVFLECVQDMDHENMFWYRQDPGLGLRLIYFSYDVKMKEKGDIPEGYSVSREKKERFSLILESASTNQTSMYLCASSFLRFPYEQYFGPGTRLTVT.

This clonotype was counted only a few times. V is TRBV20-1 and J is TRBJ2-5; D is unresolved. There are 12 residues in the CDR3. Germline CDR1 is DFQATT and CDR2 is SNEGSKA (reference sequence). V was shortened by 0 bases and J by 6 bases, with 8 bases between the two germline ends. The CDR3, as DNA: TGCAGTGCTAGAGATAGTGGAAAGACCCAGTACTTC. It translates to CSARDSGKTQYF.

The chain employs TRBV24-1 and TRBJ2-3; 10 nucleotides match TRBD2. The germline V gene encodes CDR1 KGHDR and CDR2 SFDVKD. The CDR3 is 14 residues long. Trimming cost V 6 bases and J 6 bases; bases outside gene matches: 5. The CDR3 coding sequence is TGTGCCACCAGTCGAACTAGCGGGACTGATACGCAGTATTTT. Translation gives CATSRTSGTDTQYF.